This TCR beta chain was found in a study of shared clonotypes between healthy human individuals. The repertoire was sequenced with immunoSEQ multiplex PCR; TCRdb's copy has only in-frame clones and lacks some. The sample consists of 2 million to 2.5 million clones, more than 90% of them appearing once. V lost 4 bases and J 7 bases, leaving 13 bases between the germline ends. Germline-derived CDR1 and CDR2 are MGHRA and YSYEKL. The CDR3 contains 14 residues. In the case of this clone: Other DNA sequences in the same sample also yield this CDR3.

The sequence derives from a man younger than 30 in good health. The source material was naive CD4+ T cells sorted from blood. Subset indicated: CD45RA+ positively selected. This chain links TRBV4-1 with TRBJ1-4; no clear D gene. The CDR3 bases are TGCGCCAGCAGCCCAGGCGGGGTTGGTGAAAAACTGTTTTTT. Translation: CASSPGGVGEKLFF.